This record concerns one TCR beta chain sequence. The data were obtained in a study of T cell changes during pregnancy in multiple sclerosis. The CDR3 extends over 12 amino acids. V shed 4 bases and J shed 4 bases, with 8 bases lying between them. CDR1 is SGHDT, CDR2 YYEEEE, per germline. The method was immunoSEQ multiplex PCR; TCRdb's version includes in-frame clones alone and lacks a portion of them. The repertoire includes some 41,000 clones, about 88% of them detected once, and roughly 1.1% sits in the top ten. Source: CD4+ T cells from peripheral blood mononuclear cells, taken after pregnancy. The rearrangement uses TRBV5-6 and TRBJ2-5, with no clear D. This TCR was sampled from a female donor with multiple sclerosis, enrolled in a pregnancy study. The CDR3 region is CASSEPGETQYF. DNA for the CDR3: TGTGCCAGCAGCGAGCCCGGAGAGACCCAGTACTTC.